This T cell receptor (beta chain) was sequenced for a study of T cells after somatic rescue of genetic block. Deletions cut 2 bases from V and 6 bases from J, with 16 bases between. The V gene's germline CDR1 is MNHNY and CDR2 SVGAGI (reference sequence). The CDR3 runs to 16 residues. Sequenced by immunoSEQ multiplex PCR; TCRdb stores in-frame clones only, minus some. The table has more than 14,000 clones, 65% to 75% seen once. The source material was peripheral blood mononuclear cells (PBMCs). The receptor's source is a boy aged 5-17 years. The V and J genes are TRBV6-6 and TRBJ1-4; possibly TRBD1 for D (5 bases). CDR3 nucleotide sequence: TGTGCCAGCAGTTACCTCGCAGGGATTGGTTATGAAAAACTGTTTTTT. Translating it yields CASSYLAGIGYEKLFF.